The text below deals with one T cell receptor (beta chain). Its antigen is not identified. These data belong to a study of identical twins. Study-wide points: Invariant T cells like MAIT and iNKT could partly confound the zero-insertion analyses.

The CDR3 runs to 14 residues. Trimming took 6 bases from V and 7 from J; bases not matched to a gene: 5. TCRdb processed the 5' RACE reads anew with MiXCR; each CDR3 protein has one entry. The sample gives 600,000 to 700,000 distinct CDR3 sequences, 21% of which show up once; 4% to 5.5% is in the top ten. These data were also filed under a second study, of T cells expressing NK-cell markers. That source reports: Once again these clonotypes came out on top in the CD3+CD56-NKG2C+ fraction of several donors.

The sequence derives from a young woman in good health. Input material: PBMCs. The chain carries TRBV12-3 or TRBV12-4 and TRBJ2-2; 10 bases match TRBD1. Written as DNA, the CDR3 is TGTGCCAGCAGCCGGGGACAGGGGTTCGGGGAGCTGTTTTTT. Amino acids: CASSRGQGFGELFF.